This TCR beta chain was sequenced during a study of PD-1 blockade in classical Hodgkin lymphoma. The wider study: The study gave patients nivolumab 3 mg/kg intravenously every 2 weeks. Study results and limitations: When nivolumab was started under 1 year after ASCT, patients were excluded. CD8+ TCR diversity did not rise significantly by C4D1, unlike CD4+.

Every one of the patients relapsed after autologous stem cell transplantation (brentuximab vedotin exposure was variable). Thawed PBMCs yielded CD4+ T cells through magnetic negative selection. Clones were read by immunoSEQ multiplex PCR, and TCRdb kept only the in-frame ones, dropping some. This sample yields more than 25,000 clones, of which over 75% are seen a single time; 2% to 2.5% belongs to the top ten. A word on this clone: What it binds is unknown.

V lost 5 bases, J lost 1 base, and 11 bases lay in between. The CDR3 is 14 residues long. Germline-derived CDR1 and CDR2 are ENHRY and SYGVKD. The sample here was CD4+ T cells from blood, taken at baseline. The chain employs TRBV10-3 and TRBJ1-1; a possible D gene is TRBD1 (5 bases). This TCR was sampled from a human donor with classical Hodgkin lymphoma. In DNA, the CDR3 is TGTGCCATCAGTCGGGACGGCTCGAACACTGAAGCTTTCTTT. As protein: CAISRDGSNTEAFF.